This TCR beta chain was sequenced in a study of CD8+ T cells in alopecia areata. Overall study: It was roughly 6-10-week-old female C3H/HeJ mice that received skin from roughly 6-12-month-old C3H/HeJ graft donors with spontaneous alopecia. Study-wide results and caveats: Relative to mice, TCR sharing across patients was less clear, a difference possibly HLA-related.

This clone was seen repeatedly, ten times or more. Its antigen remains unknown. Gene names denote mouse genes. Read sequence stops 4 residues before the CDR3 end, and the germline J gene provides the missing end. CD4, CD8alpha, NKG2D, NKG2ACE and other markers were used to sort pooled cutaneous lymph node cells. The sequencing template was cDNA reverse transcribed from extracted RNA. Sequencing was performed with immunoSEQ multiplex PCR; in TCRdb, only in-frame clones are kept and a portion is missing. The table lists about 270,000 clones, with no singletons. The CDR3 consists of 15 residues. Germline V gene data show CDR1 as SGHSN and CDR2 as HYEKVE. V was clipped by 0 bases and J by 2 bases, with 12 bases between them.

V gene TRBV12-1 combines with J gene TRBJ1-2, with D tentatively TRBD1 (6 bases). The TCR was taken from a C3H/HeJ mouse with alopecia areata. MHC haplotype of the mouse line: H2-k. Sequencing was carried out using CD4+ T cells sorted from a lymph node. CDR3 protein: CASSLGDRKNSDYTF. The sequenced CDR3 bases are TGTGCCAGCTCTCTCGGTGACAGGAAGAACTCC.